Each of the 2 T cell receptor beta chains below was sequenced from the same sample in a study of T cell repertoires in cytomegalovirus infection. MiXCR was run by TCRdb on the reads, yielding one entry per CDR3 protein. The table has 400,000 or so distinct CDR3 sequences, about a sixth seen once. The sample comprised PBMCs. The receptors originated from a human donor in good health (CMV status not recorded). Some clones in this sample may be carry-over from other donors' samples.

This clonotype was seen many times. As DNA, the CDR3 is TGTGCCAGCAGCTTGAGACTCGGGGAGACCCAGTACTTC. It specifies CASSLRLGETQYF. The rearrangement joins TRBV7-8 to TRBJ2-5; D unresolved. The CDR3 totals 13 residues. V gave up 3 bases and J gave up 5 bases, with 10 bases separating them. Germline V gene sequence: CDR1 SGHVS, CDR2 FQNEAQ.

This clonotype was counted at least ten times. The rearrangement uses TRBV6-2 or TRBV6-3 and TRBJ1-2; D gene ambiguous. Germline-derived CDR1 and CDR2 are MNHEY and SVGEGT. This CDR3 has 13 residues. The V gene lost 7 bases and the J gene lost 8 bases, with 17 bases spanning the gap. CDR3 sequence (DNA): TGTGCCAGCAATTTCCCGGGCCTCGACGGCTACACCTTC. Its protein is CASNFPGLDGYTF.